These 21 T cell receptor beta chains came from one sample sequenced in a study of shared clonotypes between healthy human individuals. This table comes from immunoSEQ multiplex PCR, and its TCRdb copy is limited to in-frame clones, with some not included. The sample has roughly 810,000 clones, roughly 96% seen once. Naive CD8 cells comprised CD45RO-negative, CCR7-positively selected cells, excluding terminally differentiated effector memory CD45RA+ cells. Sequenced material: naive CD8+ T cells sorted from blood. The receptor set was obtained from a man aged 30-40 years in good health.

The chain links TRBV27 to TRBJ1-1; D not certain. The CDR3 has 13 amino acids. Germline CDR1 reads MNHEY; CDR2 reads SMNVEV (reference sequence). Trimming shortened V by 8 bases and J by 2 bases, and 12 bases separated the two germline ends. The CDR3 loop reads CASFSEVNTEAFF. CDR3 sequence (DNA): TGTGCCAGCTTTTCGGAGGTCAACACTGAAGCTTTCTTT.

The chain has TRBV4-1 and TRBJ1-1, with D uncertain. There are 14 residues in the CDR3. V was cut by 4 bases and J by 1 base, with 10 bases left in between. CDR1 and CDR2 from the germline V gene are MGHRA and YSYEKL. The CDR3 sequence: CASSLTTGNTEAFF. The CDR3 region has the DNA TGCGCCAGCAGCCTCACTACCGGGAACACTGAAGCTTTCTTT.

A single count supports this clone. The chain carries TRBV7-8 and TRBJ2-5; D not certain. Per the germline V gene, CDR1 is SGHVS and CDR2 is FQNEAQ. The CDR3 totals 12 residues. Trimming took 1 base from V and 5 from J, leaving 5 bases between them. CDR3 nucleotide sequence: TGTGCCAGCAGCTTAGATTACGAGACCCAGTACTTC. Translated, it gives CASSLDYETQYF.

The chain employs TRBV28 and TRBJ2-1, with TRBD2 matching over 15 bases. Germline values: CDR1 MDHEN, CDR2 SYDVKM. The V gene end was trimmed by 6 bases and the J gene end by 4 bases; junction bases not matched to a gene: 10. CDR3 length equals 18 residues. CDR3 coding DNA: TGTGCCAGCAGCCTCGGACTAGCGGGAGGGCCGGGTTACAATGAGCAGTTCTTC. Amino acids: CASSLGLAGGPGYNEQFF.

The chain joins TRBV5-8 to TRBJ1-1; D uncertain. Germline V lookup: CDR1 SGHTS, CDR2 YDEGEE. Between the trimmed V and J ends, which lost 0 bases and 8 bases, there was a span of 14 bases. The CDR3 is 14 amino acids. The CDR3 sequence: CASSLARGLEEAFF. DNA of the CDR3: TGTGCCAGCAGCTTGGCGCGAGGTTTGGAGGAAGCTTTCTTT.

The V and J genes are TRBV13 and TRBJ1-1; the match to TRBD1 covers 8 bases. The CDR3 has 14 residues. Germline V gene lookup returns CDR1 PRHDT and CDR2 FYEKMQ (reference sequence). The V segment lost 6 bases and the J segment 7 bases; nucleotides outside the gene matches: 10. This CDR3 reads CASSLQGGDVEAFF. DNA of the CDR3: TGTGCCAGCAGTCTACAGGGGGGAGACGTTGAAGCTTTCTTT. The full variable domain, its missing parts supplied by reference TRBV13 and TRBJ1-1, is AAGVIQSPRHLIKEKRETATLKCYPIPRHDTVYWYQQGPGQDPQFLISFYEKMQSDKGSIPDRFSAQQFSDYHSELNMSSLELGDSALYFCASSLQGGDVEAFFGQGTRLTVV.

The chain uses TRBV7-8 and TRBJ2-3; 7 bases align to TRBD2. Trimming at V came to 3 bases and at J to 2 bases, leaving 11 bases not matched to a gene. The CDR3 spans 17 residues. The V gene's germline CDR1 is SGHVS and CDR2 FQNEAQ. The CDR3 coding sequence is TGTGCCAGCAGCTTGGTCAATCTAGCGGCGTTCACAGATACGCAGTATTTT. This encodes CASSLVNLAAFTDTQYF.

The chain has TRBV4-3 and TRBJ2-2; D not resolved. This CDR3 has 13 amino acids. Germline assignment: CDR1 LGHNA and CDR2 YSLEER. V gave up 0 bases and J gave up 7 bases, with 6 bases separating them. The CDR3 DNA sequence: TGCGCCAGCAGCCAAGATAGCCGCGGGGAGCTGTTTTTT. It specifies CASSQDSRGELFF.

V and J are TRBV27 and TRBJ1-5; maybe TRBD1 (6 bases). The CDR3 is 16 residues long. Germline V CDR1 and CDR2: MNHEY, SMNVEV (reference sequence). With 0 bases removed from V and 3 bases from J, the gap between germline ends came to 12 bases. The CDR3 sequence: CASSLSSQGVNQPQHF. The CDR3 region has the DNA TGTGCCAGCAGTTTATCATCACAGGGAGTCAATCAGCCCCAGCATTTT.

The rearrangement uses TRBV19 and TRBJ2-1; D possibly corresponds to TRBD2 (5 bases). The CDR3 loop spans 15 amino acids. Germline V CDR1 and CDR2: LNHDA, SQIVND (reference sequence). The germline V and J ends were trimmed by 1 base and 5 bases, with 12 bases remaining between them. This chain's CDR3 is CASSIVLAVNNEQFF. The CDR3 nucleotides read TGTGCCAGTAGTATAGTCCTAGCAGTTAACAATGAGCAGTTCTTC.

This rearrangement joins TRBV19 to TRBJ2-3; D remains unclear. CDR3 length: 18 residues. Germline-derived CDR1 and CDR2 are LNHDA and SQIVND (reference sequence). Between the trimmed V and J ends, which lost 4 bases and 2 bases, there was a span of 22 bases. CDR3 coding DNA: TGTGCCAGTAGTAGTGGGCCAAGACGGTCCGAGCCCACAGATACGCAGTATTTT. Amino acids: CASSSGPRRSEPTDTQYF.

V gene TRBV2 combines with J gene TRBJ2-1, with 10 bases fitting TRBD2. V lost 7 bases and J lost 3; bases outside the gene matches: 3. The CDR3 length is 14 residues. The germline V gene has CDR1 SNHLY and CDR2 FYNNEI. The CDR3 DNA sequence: TGTGCCAGCAAACCTAGCGGGAGCTACAATGAGCAGTTCTTC. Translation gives CASKPSGSYNEQFF. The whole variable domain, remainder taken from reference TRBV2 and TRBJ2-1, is EPEVTQTPSHQVTQMGQEVILRCVPISNHLYFYWYRQILGQKVEFLVSFYNNEISEKSEIFDDQFSVERPDGSNFTLKIRSTKLEDSAMYFCASKPSGSYNEQFFGPGTRLTVL.

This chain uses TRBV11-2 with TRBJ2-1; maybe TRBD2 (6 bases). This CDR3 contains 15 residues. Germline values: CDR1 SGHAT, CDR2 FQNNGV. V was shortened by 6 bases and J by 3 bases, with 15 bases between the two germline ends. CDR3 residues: CASSPSSGSYNEQFF. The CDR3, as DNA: TGTGCCAGCAGTCCGAGCTCCGGGAGCTACAATGAGCAGTTCTTC.

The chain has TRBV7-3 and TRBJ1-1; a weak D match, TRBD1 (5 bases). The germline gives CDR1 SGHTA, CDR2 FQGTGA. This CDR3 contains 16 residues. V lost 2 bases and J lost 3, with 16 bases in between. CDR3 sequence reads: CASSLSVVRVDTEAFF. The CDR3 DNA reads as TGTGCCAGCAGCTTATCCGTCGTCAGGGTCGACACTGAAGCTTTCTTT. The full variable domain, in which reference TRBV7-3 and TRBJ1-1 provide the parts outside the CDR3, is GAGVSQTPSNKVTEKGKYVELRCDPISGHTALYWYRQSLGQGPEFLIYFQGTGAADDSGLPNDRFFAVRPEGSVSTLKIQRTERGDSAVYLCASSLSVVRVDTEAFFGQGTRLTVV.

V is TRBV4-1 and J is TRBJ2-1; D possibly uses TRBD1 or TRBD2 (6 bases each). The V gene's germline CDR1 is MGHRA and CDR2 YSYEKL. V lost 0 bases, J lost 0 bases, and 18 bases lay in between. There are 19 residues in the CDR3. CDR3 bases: TGCGCCAGCAGCCAAGATAGGGGGACTTTAGCGGACTCCTACAATGAGCAGTTCTTC. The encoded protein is CASSQDRGTLADSYNEQFF.

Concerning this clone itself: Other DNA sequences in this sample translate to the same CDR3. CDR3 DNA: TGTGCCAGCAGTCTGGGGACAGGGAGGTACGAGCAGTACTTC. This encodes CASSLGTGRYEQYF. The rearrangement joins TRBV27 to TRBJ2-7; TRBD1 aligns across 9 bases. After removal of 5 bases from V and 4 bases from J, the junction contained 6 bases not matched to a gene. Germline values: CDR1 MNHEY, CDR2 SMNVEV (reference sequence). The CDR3 consists of 14 residues.

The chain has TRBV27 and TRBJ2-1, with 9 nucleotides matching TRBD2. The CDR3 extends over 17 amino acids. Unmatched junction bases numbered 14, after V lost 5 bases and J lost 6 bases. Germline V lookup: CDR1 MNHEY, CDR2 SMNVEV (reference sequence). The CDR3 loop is CASSTSTSGRISNEQFF. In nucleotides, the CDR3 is TGTGCCAGCAGTACCTCCACGAGCGGGAGGATCAGCAATGAGCAGTTCTTC.

CDR3 DNA: TGTGCCACAGCCCCACTAGCCGGCAGCTACGAGCAGTACTTC. It encodes CATAPLAGSYEQYF. The chain is built from TRBV6-5 and TRBJ2-7, with D possibly TRBD2 on 6 matching bases. Germline CDR1 reads MNHEY; CDR2 reads SVGAGI. The CDR3 extends over 14 amino acids. Trimming shortened V by 10 bases and J by 3 bases, and 19 bases separated the two germline ends.

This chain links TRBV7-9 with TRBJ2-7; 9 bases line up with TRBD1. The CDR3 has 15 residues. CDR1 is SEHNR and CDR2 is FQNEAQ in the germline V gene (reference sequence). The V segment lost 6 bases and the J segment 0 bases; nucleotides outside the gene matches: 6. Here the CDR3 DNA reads TGTGCCAGCAGAACTGCGGGACAGGGCTCCTACGAGCAGTACTTC. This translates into CASRTAGQGSYEQYF.

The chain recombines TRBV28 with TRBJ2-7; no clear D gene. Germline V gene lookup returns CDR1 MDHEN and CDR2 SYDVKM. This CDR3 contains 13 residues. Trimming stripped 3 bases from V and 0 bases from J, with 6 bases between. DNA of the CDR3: TGTGCCAGCAGTTTTCGGACCTCCTACGAGCAGTACTTC. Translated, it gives CASSFRTSYEQYF.

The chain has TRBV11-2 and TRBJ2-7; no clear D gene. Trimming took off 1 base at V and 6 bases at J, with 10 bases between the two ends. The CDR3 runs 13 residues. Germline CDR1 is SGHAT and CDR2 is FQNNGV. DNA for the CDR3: TGTGCCAGCAGCTTAGCCGTGGCCTTCGAGCAGTACTTC. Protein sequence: CASSLAVAFEQYF.